The 9 T cell receptor beta chains listed next were all sequenced from one sample in a study of cytomegalovirus exposure and HLA in healthy donors. Primers included in the PCR were 60 Vbeta and 13 Jbeta primers. Sequencing was performed with immunoSEQ multiplex PCR; in TCRdb, only in-frame clones are kept and a portion is missing. The sample yields fewer than 150,000 clones, 77% seen once. Sequenced: PBMCs. The receptors stem from a human donor in good health.

The chain links TRBV9 to TRBJ2-1; TRBD2 agrees at 13 bases. Germline values: CDR1 SGDLS, CDR2 YYNGEE. Trimming removed 0 bases from V and 5 bases from J; junction bases left unmatched: 2. This CDR3 has 16 residues. CDR3 sequence reads: CASSVGGTSGNNEQFF. In DNA, the CDR3 is TGTGCCAGCAGCGTAGGGGGGACTAGCGGGAACAATGAGCAGTTCTTC.

The chain recombines TRBV9 with TRBJ1-3, with D hard to call. CDR3 size: 15 residues. Trimming took off 3 bases at V and 4 bases at J, with 14 bases between the two ends. Germline V CDR1 and CDR2: SGDLS, YYNGEE. The CDR3 DNA sequence: TGTGCCAGCAGCGCCCCTGACCCGGGGGGAAACACCATATATTTT. Residues: CASSAPDPGGNTIYF.

The chain employs TRBV5-1 and TRBJ2-1; 12 bases map to TRBD2. The CDR3 is 15 residues long. Looked up from germline, CDR1 is SGHRS and CDR2 is YFSETQ. V gave up 2 bases and J gave up 9 bases; unmatched junction bases: 6. As DNA, the CDR3 is TGCGCCAGCAGCTTAGGGGCTAGCGGGAGGGTTGAGCAGTTCTTC. This gives the protein CASSLGASGRVEQFF.

The chain employs TRBV6-5 and TRBJ1-4; 10 bases align to TRBD1. The J segment lost 6 bases and the V segment lost 6 bases, leaving 4 bases of the junction unmatched. The CDR3 runs 14 residues. The germline V gene has CDR1 MNHEY and CDR2 SVGAGI. The CDR3 sequence is CASRTGTGDEKLFF. The CDR3 DNA follows: TGTGCCAGCAGGACCGGGACAGGGGATGAAAAACTGTTTTTT.

The chain couples TRBV28 to TRBJ2-1, with 9 positions matching TRBD2. V gave up 6 bases and J gave up 0 bases; unmatched junction bases: 9. This CDR3 has 17 residues. CDR1 MDHEN and CDR2 SYDVKM come from the germline V gene. CDR3 sequence reads: CASSLAGIGGSYNEQFF. The CDR3 coding sequence is TGTGCCAGCAGCCTAGCGGGAATAGGGGGCTCCTACAATGAGCAGTTCTTC.

This sequence joins TRBV19 and TRBJ1-1, with D possibly TRBD1 on 5 matching bases. Germline assignment: CDR1 LNHDA and CDR2 SQIVND (reference sequence). Deletions cut 3 bases from V and 4 bases from J, with 12 bases between. This CDR3 is built from 14 residues. Written as DNA, the CDR3 is TGTGCCAGTAGTATTATCAGGGCTGGCACTGAAGCTTTCTTT. Amino acids: CASSIIRAGTEAFF.

This clone was seen only once. J is TRBJ1-1 and V is TRBV7-8; no clear D gene. V was shortened by 5 bases and J by 6 bases, with 10 bases between the two germline ends. Germline V gives CDR1 SGHVS, CDR2 FQNEAQ. CDR3 length equals 12 residues. The DNA of the CDR3 is TGTGCCAGCAGCGGAGCACTGTCTGAAGCTTTCTTT. Its translation is CASSGALSEAFF.

The J gene is TRBJ2-7, the V gene TRBV5-1; the match to TRBD1 covers 9 bases. The ends lost 4 bases at V and 4 bases at J; junction bases unmatched: 9. Germline assignment: CDR1 SGHRS and CDR2 YFSETQ. This CDR3 is 15 amino acids long. Here the CDR3 DNA reads TGCGCCAGCAGCGACGGCCCGACAGGGGGATACGAGCAGTACTTC. Protein sequence: CASSDGPTGGYEQYF.

In DNA, the CDR3 is TGTGCCAGTAGTATAGCTACAGGGTACGATGAGCAGTTCTTC. It translates to CASSIATGYDEQFF. V and J are TRBV19 and TRBJ2-1, with D maybe TRBD1 (6 bases). This CDR3 has 14 amino acids. Per germline, CDR1 LNHDA and CDR2 SQIVND (reference sequence). Trimming removed 1 base from V and 8 bases from J, with 12 bases in between.